Each of the 30 T cell receptor beta chains below was sequenced from the same sample in a study of T-cell reconstitution after alpha-beta-depleted transplantation in children. Unique molecular identifiers were used in preparing the TCRbeta library. TCRdb ran MiXCR on the PCR reads and lists one entry per CDR3 protein. The table records approximately 210,000 distinct CDR3 sequences, about 15% of them present only once. Sequenced material: PBMCs, mostly from graft donor cells, taken 360 days after TCRalphabeta/CD19-depleted stem cell transplant. The receptors here all came from a male patient aged 2-10 years who had a stem cell transplant for acute lymphoblastic leukemia, so the T cells may come from the graft donor.

The chain has TRBV5-6 and TRBJ2-1; possibly TRBD1 for D (5 bases). CDR1 SGHDT and CDR2 YYEEEE come from the germline V gene. Trimming left V 4 bases short and J 5 bases short, with 16 bases between. The CDR3 has 15 amino acids. As DNA, the CDR3 is TGTGCCAGCAGCCGCACAGGAACAAGAGACAATGAGCAGTTCTTC. Translation gives CASSRTGTRDNEQFF.

In this sample, this clonotype turned up a few times. The V call is TRBV5-1, the J call TRBJ2-7; weak D call: TRBD1 (5 bases). The CDR3 totals 13 residues. Germline V lookup: CDR1 SGHRS, CDR2 YFSETQ. The ends were cut back, 0 bases at V and 3 bases at J, with 7 bases in the middle. As DNA, the CDR3 is TGCGCCAGCAGCTTGGAACAGGTCTACGAGCAGTACTTC. Its translation is CASSLEQVYEQYF.

This clonotype was observed many times. At one end the junction does not follow the germline gene, possibly because of a read error. The gene calls are TRBV5-1 and TRBJ2-7, with 7 positions matching TRBD2. Germline loops: CDR1 SGHRS, CDR2 YFSETQ. This CDR3 spans 14 amino acids. The CDR3 nucleotides read TGTGCCAGCAGCTTGGGGGGGGTCTCCTACGAGCAGTACTTC. It yields the protein CASSLGGVSYEQYF.

CDR3 nucleotide sequence: TGTGCCAGCAGCCAAGGTCAAAACCGGGGCGAGCAGTACTTC. It is translated as CASSQGQNRGEQYF. The chain is built from TRBV3-1 and TRBJ2-7; possible D gene TRBD2, 5 bases. CDR1 is LGHDT and CDR2 is YNNKEL in the germline V gene (reference sequence). This CDR3 has 14 amino acids. The germline V and J ends were trimmed by 1 base and 6 bases, with 13 bases remaining between them.

The J gene is TRBJ2-7, the V gene TRBV10-3; TRBD1 agrees at 9 bases. Trimming removed 0 bases from V and 5 bases from J; junction bases left unmatched: 11. The CDR3 sequence is 17 residues long. The germline V gene has CDR1 ENHRY and CDR2 SYGVKD. The CDR3 region is CAISESRIGTGNNEQYF. The CDR3 nucleotides are TGTGCCATCAGTGAGTCTCGAATAGGGACAGGGAATAACGAGCAGTACTTC.

The genes are TRBV9 and TRBJ2-6, with TRBD1 as a possible D gene (6 bases). Trimming took 0 bases from V and 0 from J, leaving 13 bases between them. CDR1 and CDR2 from the germline V gene are SGDLS and YYNGEE. CDR3 length: 18 amino acids. The CDR3 loop is CASSVALTGPSGANVLTF. CDR3 nucleotide sequence: TGTGCCAGCAGCGTAGCTCTCACAGGGCCCTCTGGGGCCAACGTCCTGACTTTC.

This clonotype came up many times. This chain joins TRBV12-3 or TRBV12-4 and TRBJ1-5, with D uncertain. This CDR3 has 13 residues. V gave up 5 bases and J gave up 5 bases, with 10 bases separating them. Written as DNA, the CDR3 is TGTGCCAGCAGTCTCGGGGATGATCAGCCCCAGCATTTT. It translates to CASSLGDDQPQHF.

This chain joins TRBV15 and TRBJ2-2; TRBD1 matches at 7 bases. The trim removed 0 bases at V and 7 bases at J, leaving 8 bases unmatched. The CDR3 runs to 16 residues. CDR1 and CDR2 from the germline V gene are LNHNV and YYDKDF (reference sequence). CDR3 region: CATSRDYTGADGELFF. The CDR3 DNA reads TGTGCCACCAGCAGAGATTATACAGGGGCAGACGGGGAGCTGTTTTTT.

The rearrangement uses TRBV7-2 and TRBJ1-6; no clear D. Germline V gene lookup returns CDR1 SGHTA and CDR2 FQGNSA. This CDR3 comprises 17 residues. The ends were cut back, 1 base at V and 10 bases at J, with 20 bases in the middle. CDR3 in DNA: TGTGCCAGCAGCTTAGGAAAGGGCTCGCGCCGGGGATCACCCCTCCACTTT. Amino acid sequence: CASSLGKGSRRGSPLHF.

A few counts support this clonotype. The chain employs TRBV5-1 and TRBJ2-2; D not resolved. CDR3 length equals 13 residues. Germline assignment: CDR1 SGHRS and CDR2 YFSETQ. The V end was cut by 4 bases, the J end by 5 bases, with 9 bases between. CDR3 DNA sequence: TGCGCCAGCAGCCAAAAGGGAACCGGGGAGCTGTTTTTT. It codes for CASSQKGTGELFF.

This clonotype came up many times. The J gene is TRBJ2-4, the V gene TRBV20-1, with D unresolved. V gave up 3 bases and J gave up 8 bases, with 5 bases separating them. CDR1 is DFQATT and CDR2 is SNEGSKA in the germline V gene (reference sequence). CDR3 size: 10 residues. The CDR3 reads CSASDHIQYF. The CDR3 nucleotides are TGCAGTGCTAGTGACCACATTCAGTACTTC.

This clonotype was observed a handful of times. The chain links TRBV7-9 to TRBJ1-4, with unresolved D. The CDR3 consists of 12 residues. V lost 7 bases to trimming and J lost 6 bases, with 9 bases between them. CDR1 is SEHNR, CDR2 FQNEAQ, per germline (reference sequence). The CDR3 here is CASTYTDEKLFF. The CDR3 DNA sequence: TGTGCCAGCACCTACACCGATGAAAAACTGTTTTTT.

This clonotype has a handful of counts. The rearrangement links TRBV7-9 to TRBJ2-7; the D is unclear. CDR1 is SEHNR, CDR2 FQNEAQ, per germline (reference sequence). This CDR3 contains 13 residues. V lost 5 bases, J lost 4 bases, and 12 bases lay in between. As DNA, the CDR3 is TGTGCCAGCAGCCACCGTGGTTTTTACGAGCAGTACTTC. This gives the protein CASSHRGFYEQYF.

The J gene is TRBJ2-7, the V gene TRBV7-8; 10 positions agree with TRBD1. Trimming took 5 bases from V and 5 from J; bases not matched to a gene: 6. Germline V CDR1 and CDR2: SGHVS, FQNEAQ. The CDR3 runs 14 residues. The CDR3 spells CASSPRQGAHEQYF. CDR3 nucleotide sequence: TGTGCCAGCAGCCCTCGACAGGGGGCCCACGAGCAGTACTTC.

The rearrangement uses TRBV12-3 or TRBV12-4 and TRBJ1-2; TRBD1 agrees at 8 bases. The CDR3 runs to 15 residues. With 6 bases clipped from V and 6 bases from J, the junction kept 12 bases outside the gene matches. The CDR3 is CASSIGQGLFDGYTF. For the CDR3, the DNA is TGTGCCAGCAGCATCGGACAGGGTCTGTTTGATGGCTACACCTTC.

The chain couples TRBV9 to TRBJ2-2, with 7 positions matching TRBD1. J lost 5 bases, V lost 4 bases, and 11 bases had no gene match. Per germline, CDR1 SGDLS and CDR2 YYNGEE. The CDR3 totals 16 residues. CDR3 nucleotides: TGTGCCAGCAGCCAGTCGACAGGGCGGCAAACCGGGGAGCTGTTTTTT. Translated, it gives CASSQSTGRQTGELFF.

This clonotype was found once. This rearrangement joins TRBV29-1 to TRBJ2-6, with a possible D match to TRBD2 (5 bases). Germline assignment: CDR1 SQVTM and CDR2 ANQGSEA. The V gene lost 0 bases and the J gene lost 0 bases, with 9 bases spanning the gap. The CDR3 sequence is 16 residues long. The CDR3 nucleotides read TGCAGCGTTGAAGATCGGGGTAACTCTGGGGCCAACGTCCTGACTTTC. Protein product: CSVEDRGNSGANVLTF.

V is TRBV20-1 and J is TRBJ2-4; TRBD1 agrees at 8 bases. The CDR3 has 13 amino acids. V gave up 5 bases and J gave up 2 bases; unmatched junction bases: 2. CDR1 DFQATT and CDR2 SNEGSKA come from the germline V gene (reference sequence). The CDR3 DNA reads TGCAGTGCTTCAGGGGGCACCAAAAACATTCAGTACTTC. Its protein product is CSASGGTKNIQYF.

This clonotype showed up just a few times. This chain uses TRBV6-5 with TRBJ2-7, with TRBD1 identical over 8 bases. The ends lost 0 bases at V and 4 bases at J; junction bases unmatched: 5. CDR1 is MNHEY and CDR2 is SVGAGI in the germline V gene. CDR3 length: 15 residues. The CDR3 DNA sequence: TGTGCCAGCAGTTACTCATCCAGGGGGCTTTACGAGCAGTACTTC. Translating gives CASSYSSRGLYEQYF.

This rearrangement joins TRBV6-2 or TRBV6-3 to TRBJ2-2; 8 positions agree with TRBD2. Unmatched junction bases numbered 5, after V lost 2 bases and J lost 6 bases. This CDR3 has 15 amino acids. From germline, CDR1 is MNHEY and CDR2 SVGEGT. The CDR3 sequence: CASSYGLAGPGELFF. In DNA, the CDR3 is TGTGCCAGCAGTTACGGACTAGCTGGGCCCGGGGAGCTGTTTTTT.

There are a few counts of this clonotype. The chain combines TRBV6-6 with TRBJ2-2, with a possible D match to TRBD1 (6 bases). This CDR3 region has 13 residues. The germline gives CDR1 MNHNY, CDR2 SVGAGI (reference sequence). The germline V and J ends were trimmed by 6 bases and 6 bases, with 11 bases remaining between them. The CDR3 loop reads CASSPGAPGELFF. In DNA form, the CDR3 reads TGTGCCAGCAGCCCAGGGGCCCCCGGGGAGCTGTTTTTT.

V gene TRBV27 combines with J gene TRBJ2-7, with TRBD1 matching 7 bases. There are 15 residues in the CDR3. J gave up 0 bases and V 5 bases, and 7 bases lay outside the gene matches. Per the germline V gene, CDR1 is MNHEY and CDR2 is SMNVEV (reference sequence). The CDR3 DNA sequence: TGTGCCAGCAGTCCTCTGCGACAGGGCTCCTACGAGCAGTACTTC. It is translated as CASSPLRQGSYEQYF.

The chain employs TRBV5-5 and TRBJ1-1, with D tentatively TRBD1 (5 bases). Germline CDR1 is SGHKS and CDR2 is YYEKEE (reference sequence). V was clipped by 6 bases and J by 1 base, with 13 bases between them. This CDR3 is built from 14 residues. CDR3 DNA sequence: TGTGCCAGCACTAAGGGACGGGAGAACACTGAAGCTTTCTTT. Translated: CASTKGRENTEAFF.

This clonotype was detected a few times. CDR3 DNA: TGTGCCAGCAGTGAAGCAGGCGGGGACGGCCAGCCCCAGCATTTT. Amino acid sequence: CASSEAGGDGQPQHF. The chain joins TRBV6-1 to TRBJ1-5; TRBD1 might be the D (5 bases). The CDR3 is 15 amino acids. Trimming pared 0 bases from V and 7 bases from J, leaving 13 bases between. CDR1 and CDR2 from the germline V gene are MNHNS and SASEGT.

This chain connects TRBV4-3 to TRBJ2-1; no clear D gene. V dropped 2 bases and J dropped 12 bases, with 14 bases sitting between them. CDR3 length equals 13 residues. The V gene's germline CDR1 is LGHNA and CDR2 YSLEER. The CDR3 loop is CASSQSVGRGQFF. CDR3 DNA sequence: TGCGCCAGCAGCCAAAGCGTGGGCAGAGGGCAGTTCTTC.

This chain links TRBV12-3 or TRBV12-4 with TRBJ1-2, with D possibly matching TRBD1 (5 bases). The CDR3 extends over 13 amino acids. Deletions cut 7 bases from V and 2 bases from J, with 11 bases between. The CDR3 loop is CASTLWGNYGYTF. As DNA, the CDR3 is TGTGCCAGCACCTTATGGGGGAACTATGGCTACACCTTC.

This sequence joins TRBV4-3 and TRBJ2-3; possible D gene TRBD1, 6 bases. The CDR3 spans 14 residues. Germline V gene sequence: CDR1 LGHNA, CDR2 YSLEER. Trimming shortened V by 0 bases and J by 5 bases, and 9 bases separated the two germline ends. The CDR3 DNA reads TGCGCCAGCAGCCAAGATGGCAGGGGAGATACGCAGTATTTT. Residues: CASSQDGRGDTQYF.

This clonotype appeared a few times. The chain has TRBV27 and TRBJ2-1, with D tentatively TRBD2 (5 bases). There are 15 residues in the CDR3. The germline V gene encodes CDR1 MNHEY and CDR2 SMNVEV (reference sequence). V was trimmed by 0 bases and J by 13 bases, leaving 19 bases between them. CDR3 in amino acids: CASSLSYGGWRVQFF. In DNA form, the CDR3 reads TGTGCCAGCAGTTTATCGTACGGCGGGTGGCGGGTTCAGTTCTTC.

The chain employs TRBV25-1 and TRBJ2-1; 8 bases are a match to TRBD1. Unmatched junction bases numbered 4, after V lost 6 bases and J lost 3 bases. CDR1 MGHDK and CDR2 SYGVNS come from the germline V gene. The CDR3 extends over 14 amino acids. This chain's CDR3 is CASRVGQGYNEQFF. The CDR3 nucleotides are TGTGCCAGCAGAGTAGGACAGGGCTACAATGAGCAGTTCTTC.

This rearrangement joins TRBV18 to TRBJ2-1, with 8 bases identical to TRBD1. J gave up 4 bases and V 3 bases, and 5 bases lay outside the gene matches. The CDR3 loop spans 15 amino acids. Per the germline V gene, CDR1 is KGHSH and CDR2 is LQKENI. CDR3 amino acids: CASSPDRASYNEQFF. The CDR3 region has the DNA TGTGCCAGCTCACCGGACAGGGCGAGTTACAATGAGCAGTTCTTC.